This entry lists 5 T cell receptor beta chains sequenced from one sample in a study of human T cells and chemical hapten exposure. TCRdb processed the RACE reads anew with MiXCR; each CDR3 protein has one entry. Seen here are over 50,000 distinct CDR3 sequences, approximately 10% observed once, and the top ten hold 1.5% to 2%. Regarding time point: patch test 1, 2 weeks after DPC sensitization. Stated treatment: therapeutic diphenylcyclopropenone sensitization with weekly scalp DPC. The study extracted total RNA from unfractionated whole blood. The specimen comprised whole blood, sampled in connection with sensitization to the hapten diphenylcyclopropenone (DPC). The receptors shown here come from a woman in her thirties or forties with alopecia areata. Some clones in this sample may be carry-over from other donors' samples.

The chain employs TRBV3-1 and TRBJ1-5; D is perhaps TRBD1 (6 bases). The germline V gene has CDR1 LGHDT and CDR2 YNNKEL (reference sequence). CDR3 size: 13 residues. V was shortened by 2 bases and J by 12 bases, with 14 bases between the two germline ends. The CDR3 DNA reads as TGTGCCAGCAGCCAACACTTGGAGGGGGGCCAGCATTTT. Amino acid sequence: CASSQHLEGGQHF.

The chain has TRBV5-1 and TRBJ2-5; D is ambiguous. Germline lookup yields CDR1 SGHRS and CDR2 YFSETQ. V was trimmed by 2 bases and J by 2 bases, leaving 4 bases between them. The CDR3 extends over 12 amino acids. The CDR3 DNA reads TGCGCCAGCAGCTTCGGGCAAGAGACCCAGTACTTC. Protein: CASSFGQETQYF. The full variable domain, its missing parts supplied by reference TRBV5-1 and TRBJ2-5, is KAGVTQTPRYLIKTRGQQVTLSCSPISGHRSVSWYQQTPGQGLQFLFEYFSETQRNKGNFPGRFSGRQFSNSRSEMNVSTLELGDSALYLCASSFGQETQYFGPGTRLLVL.

The chain is built from TRBV4-1 and TRBJ2-7; no reliable D call. Trimming shortened V by 1 base and J by 4 bases, and 11 bases separated the two germline ends. Germline V gives CDR1 MGHRA, CDR2 YSYEKL. This CDR3 has 14 residues. The CDR3 here is CASSQVGQTYEQYF. In DNA form, the CDR3 reads TGCGCCAGCAGCCAAGTCGGGCAGACGTACGAGCAGTACTTC.

This chain connects TRBV14 to TRBJ1-1, with a weak D call TRBD1 (6 bases). Deletions cut 5 bases from V and 3 bases from J, with 10 bases between. Germline V lookup: CDR1 SGHDN, CDR2 FVKESK. This CDR3 region has 13 residues. The CDR3 protein is CASSVGHHTEAFF. The DNA for the CDR3 is TGTGCCAGCAGCGTGGGACACCACACTGAAGCTTTCTTT.

This clonotype was seen a few times. The chain employs TRBV11-2 and TRBJ1-4, with D possibly being TRBD1 (6 bases). The V gene lost 4 bases and the J gene lost 5 bases, with 11 bases spanning the gap. This CDR3 contains 14 residues. Germline values: CDR1 SGHAT, CDR2 FQNNGV. This CDR3 is CASSSKGGNEKLFF. CDR3 coding DNA: TGTGCCAGCAGCTCCAAGGGGGGGAATGAAAAACTGTTTTTT.